Reported below is one TCR beta chain. Its antigen remains unidentified. V was cut by 0 bases and J by 6 bases, with 12 bases left in between. From germline, CDR1 is WSHSY and CDR2 SAAADI. CDR3 length: 14 residues. Repertoires were generated with immunoSEQ multiplex PCR, while TCRdb's copy carries only in-frame clones and drops some. The data hold about 140,000 clones, with less than 95% observed a single time. The record originates from a study of cytotoxic CD8 clonotypes in ibrutinib-treated CLL. Broader study findings: Clonality at baseline surpassed age-matched healthy donors and tracked circulating CD8+ T-cell counts. Contraction or stability on treatment characterized the public clonotypes, which were uncommon.

Sequences were derived from PBMCs, sampled after 12 months of ibrutinib treatment. The receptor was derived from a human donor with chronic lymphocytic leukemia. The chain carries TRBV10-2 and TRBJ2-7; either TRBD1 or TRBD2 may fit D (5 bases each). CDR3 DNA: TGCGCCAGCAGTGAGTCGGGCAGGGCGGGCGAGCAGTACTTC. This gives the protein CASSESGRAGEQYF.